This T cell receptor beta chain was captured in a study of control samples from healthy donors and cancer patients. CDR1 is SGHRS and CDR2 is YFSETQ in the germline V gene. The CDR3 is 13 residues long. J was trimmed by 6 bases and V by 4 bases; bases with no gene match: 6. Here immunoSEQ multiplex PCR was the method, and the copy in TCRdb shows in-frame clones only, minus some. The sample carries some 120,000 clones, about nine tenths recorded once. The sequence was collected from a woman younger than 30 in good health. The chain uses TRBV5-1 and TRBJ2-7; 8 bases are a match to TRBD2. Sequenced input: blood. CDR3 residues: CASSARAGAEQYF. The CDR3 DNA follows: TGCGCCAGCAGCGCCAGAGCGGGGGCCGAGCAGTACTTC.